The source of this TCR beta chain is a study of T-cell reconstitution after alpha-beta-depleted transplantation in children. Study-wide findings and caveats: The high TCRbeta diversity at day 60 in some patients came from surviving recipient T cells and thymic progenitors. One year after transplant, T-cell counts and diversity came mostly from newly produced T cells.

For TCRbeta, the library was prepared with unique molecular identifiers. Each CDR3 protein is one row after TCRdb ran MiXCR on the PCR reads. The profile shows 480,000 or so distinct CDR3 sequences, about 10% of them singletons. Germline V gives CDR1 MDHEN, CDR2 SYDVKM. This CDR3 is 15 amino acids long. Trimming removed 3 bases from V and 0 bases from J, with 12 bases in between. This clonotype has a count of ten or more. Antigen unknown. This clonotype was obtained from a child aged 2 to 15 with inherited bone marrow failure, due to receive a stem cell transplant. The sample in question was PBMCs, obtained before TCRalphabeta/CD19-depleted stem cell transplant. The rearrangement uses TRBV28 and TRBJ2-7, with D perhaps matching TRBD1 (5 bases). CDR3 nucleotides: TGTGCCAGCAGTTTTCAGGGATTCGACTCCTACGAGCAGTACTTC. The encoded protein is CASSFQGFDSYEQYF. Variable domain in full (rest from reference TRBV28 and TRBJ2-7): DVKVTQSSRYLVKRTGEKVFLECVQDMDHENMFWYRQDPGLGLRLIYFSYDVKMKEKGDIPEGYSVSREKKERFSLILESASTNQTSMYLCASSFQGFDSYEQYFGPGTRLTVT.